One and the same sample provided the 19 T cell receptor beta chains below, sequenced in a study of blood T cells in healthy people across ages. Primed by a sample-barcoded 5' primer and a J-beta primer mix, a second PCR proceeded for about 6 to 11 cycles. MiXCR was run by TCRdb on the 5' RACE reads, yielding one entry per CDR3 protein. The data show some 1 million distinct CDR3 sequences, under 55% seen once. Material: blood. The receptors were gathered from an older woman in good health.

CDR3 bases: TGTGCCAGCAGCAAGGGGGGGGGCATGGGCAATCAGCCCCAGCATTTT. Its translation is CASSKGGGMGNQPQHF. This rearrangement joins TRBV21-1 to TRBJ1-5; the DNA was not used to check the table's D call, TRBD1. TRBV21-1 is a known pseudogene. The CDR3 runs 16 residues.

This clonotype was detected only a few times. The chain is built from TRBV5-6 and TRBJ2-7; D perhaps matches TRBD1 (5 bases). Germline V gene sequence: CDR1 SGHDT, CDR2 YYEEEE. The CDR3 sequence is 15 residues long. The germline V and J ends were trimmed by 0 bases and 3 bases, with 13 bases remaining between them. The CDR3 loop is CASSLDPRGNYEQYF. CDR3 nucleotide sequence: TGTGCCAGCAGCTTGGATCCTAGGGGAAACTACGAGCAGTACTTC.

This clonotype has a handful of counts. The chain recombines TRBV2 with TRBJ2-7, with TRBD2 as a possible D gene (6 bases). This CDR3 contains 14 residues. Between the trimmed V and J ends, which lost 3 bases and 2 bases, there was a span of 11 bases. Germline loops: CDR1 SNHLY, CDR2 FYNNEI. CDR3 region: CASSEGGMAYEQYF. The DNA for the CDR3 is TGTGCCAGCAGTGAGGGGGGTATGGCCTACGAGCAGTACTTC.

The gene calls are TRBV27 and TRBJ2-5; 12 bases are shared with TRBD2. V gave up 3 bases and J gave up 2 bases; unmatched junction bases: 10. The germline V gene has CDR1 MNHEY and CDR2 SMNVEV (reference sequence). The CDR3 covers 18 residues. The CDR3 spells CASSFQLPGLAGQETQYF. The CDR3 DNA follows: TGTGCCAGCAGTTTCCAACTCCCCGGACTAGCGGGACAAGAGACCCAGTACTTC.

As to this clonotype: At one of its ends the junction is not consistent with the germline gene, which may arise from a read error. J is TRBJ2-5 and V is TRBV15; 11 bases match TRBD1. The germline CDR1 and CDR2 sequences are LNHNV and YYDKDF (reference sequence). The CDR3 totals 17 residues. The CDR3 reads CVTSRERDRGIEETQYF. The CDR3 bases are TGTGTCACCAGCAGAGAGAGGGACAGGGGGATAGAAGAGACCCAGTACTTC.

J is TRBJ2-1 and V is TRBV11-2; 9 bases agree with TRBD2. This CDR3 is 12 amino acids long. The junction had 4 bases not matched to a gene; V was cut back by 6 bases and J by 10 bases. Germline loops: CDR1 SGHAT, CDR2 FQNNGV. The CDR3 protein is CASSNGLAEQFF. The DNA for the CDR3 is TGTGCCAGCAGTAATGGACTAGCGGAGCAGTTCTTC. The complete variable domain, with remaining parts taken from reference TRBV11-2 and TRBJ2-1, reads EAGVAQSPRYKIIEKRQSVAFWCNPISGHATLYWYQQILGQGPKLLIQFQNNGVVDDSQLPKDRFSAERLKGVDSTLKIQPAKLEDSAVYLCASSNGLAEQFFGPGTRLTVL.

The sample holds one count of this clonotype. This chain uses TRBV15 with TRBJ2-5; D possibly matches TRBD1 or TRBD2 (5 bases each). V was clipped by 8 bases and J by 1 base, with 17 bases between them. Germline assignment: CDR1 LNHNV and CDR2 YYDKDF (reference sequence). The CDR3 loop spans 15 amino acids. The CDR3 here is CATARDQAVQETQYF. The CDR3 nucleotides are TGTGCCACCGCCCGGGACCAAGCGGTCCAAGAGACCCAGTACTTC. Supplemented by reference TRBV15 and TRBJ2-5, the full variable domain reads DAMVIQNPRYQVTQFGKPVTLSCSQTLNHNVMYWYQQKSSQAPKLLFHYYDKDFNNEADTPDNFQSRRPNTSFCFLDIRSPGLGDTAMYLCATARDQAVQETQYFGPGTRLLVL.

The chain joins TRBV6-1 to TRBJ2-1; D might be TRBD1 (6 bases). This CDR3 region has 15 residues. Trimming took 3 bases from V and 5 from J, leaving 14 bases between them. Germline values: CDR1 MNHNS, CDR2 SASEGT. This CDR3 reads CASSDFDRLHNEQFF. The CDR3 nucleotides read TGTGCCAGCAGTGATTTCGACAGGTTACACAATGAGCAGTTCTTC.

This chain uses TRBV9 with TRBJ2-7; 10 bases agree with TRBD1. The CDR3 loop spans 16 amino acids. Germline V CDR1 and CDR2: SGDLS, YYNGEE. J lost 9 bases, V lost 0 bases, and 12 bases had no gene match. The CDR3 sequence is CASSVAGTGAPTRQYF. CDR3 in DNA: TGTGCCAGCAGCGTAGCCGGGACAGGGGCGCCTACCCGGCAGTACTTC.

The table lists this clonotype with a few counts. CDR3: CASSRSGTGTEAFF. The CDR3 region has the DNA TGTGCCAGCAGCCGATCTGGGACAGGCACTGAAGCTTTCTTT. The chain carries TRBV7-3 and TRBJ1-1, with 8 bases lining up with TRBD1. Germline V gives CDR1 SGHTA, CDR2 FQGTGA. V shed 5 bases and J 4 bases; nucleotides not matched to a gene: 6. This CDR3 region has 14 residues.

The chain recombines TRBV2 with TRBJ2-7; 11 bases agree with TRBD2. V dropped 2 bases and J dropped 0; count of bases not matched to a gene: 6. Germline CDR1 and CDR2: SNHLY and FYNNEI. This CDR3 has 17 amino acids. CDR3 nucleotides: TGTGCCAGCAGTGAAACCGGGACTAGCGGTCTCTCCTACGAGCAGTACTTC. It translates to CASSETGTSGLSYEQYF.

The chain employs TRBV9 and TRBJ2-1, with 8 nucleotides matching TRBD2. The junction had 11 bases not matched to a gene; V was cut back by 3 bases and J by 6 bases. This CDR3 is built from 16 residues. Germline CDR1 and CDR2: SGDLS and YYNGEE. The CDR3 is CASSAGGLDWFNEQFF. CDR3 nucleotide sequence: TGTGCCAGCAGCGCCGGGGGACTAGACTGGTTCAATGAGCAGTTCTTC.

The chain carries TRBV7-2 and TRBJ2-3; D not certain. The germline V gene has CDR1 SGHTA and CDR2 FQGNSA. Trimming cost V 1 base and J 1 base, with 12 bases left between them. This CDR3 has 16 residues. As DNA, the CDR3 is TGTGCCAGCAGCTTAGGTCGGCTGTTGGGCACAGATACGCAGTATTTT. Its protein is CASSLGRLLGTDTQYF. Full variable domain (remainder filled in from reference TRBV7-2 and TRBJ2-3): GAGVSQSPSNKVTEKGKDVELRCDPISGHTALYWYRQSLGQGLEFLIYFQGNSAPDKSGLPSDRFSAERTGGSVSTLTIQRTQQEDSAVYLCASSLGRLLGTDTQYFGPGTRLTVL.

This clonotype was observed a handful of times. This rearrangement joins TRBV20-1 to TRBJ2-7; maybe TRBD2 (5 bases). Germline V lookup: CDR1 DFQATT, CDR2 SNEGSKA (reference sequence). The CDR3 loop spans 16 amino acids. V lost 0 bases, J lost 4 bases, and 19 bases lay in between. The CDR3 coding sequence is TGCAGTGCTAGAGATGAGGGAAGACCTCAGCCTTACGAGCAGTACTTC. Protein product: CSARDEGRPQPYEQYF.

V gene TRBV2 combines with J gene TRBJ2-4; 9 nucleotides align to TRBD1. The germline CDR1 and CDR2 sequences are SNHLY and FYNNEI. The trim removed 4 bases at V and 13 bases at J, leaving 14 bases unmatched. This CDR3 comprises 15 residues. CDR3 DNA sequence: TGTGCCAGCAGTGGCGGGACAGGGAGGTTGTACAAGCAGTACTTC. Its protein is CASSGGTGRLYKQYF.

Only a few counts were recorded for this clonotype. The V call is TRBV4-2, the J call TRBJ2-1; TRBD2 matches 8 bases. V lost 1 base to trimming and J lost 1 base; unmatched junction nucleotides: 9. In germline, CDR1 is LGHNA, CDR2 YNFKEQ. The CDR3 loop spans 18 amino acids. CDR3 region: CASSQVPPGLGSYNEQFF. The CDR3 nucleotides are TGTGCCAGCAGCCAAGTACCCCCGGGACTAGGGTCCTACAATGAGCAGTTCTTC.

There are a few counts of this clonotype. V is TRBV6-1 and J is TRBJ2-1; 8 positions agree with TRBD2. Trimming at V came to 5 bases and at J to 4 bases, leaving 25 bases not matched to a gene. Germline V gives CDR1 MNHNS, CDR2 SASEGT. The CDR3 runs to 21 residues. CDR3 sequence (DNA): TGTGCCAGCAGTCCCGGGCTCGGGGGGGAGGGCACCCGAATTAGATACAATGAGCAGTTCTTC. Protein sequence: CASSPGLGGEGTRIRYNEQFF.

As concerns this clonotype: This may stem from a read error, because a much larger clone lies one nucleotide away. This chain links TRBV5-6 with TRBJ2-3; D gene uncertain. Trimming removed 4 bases from V and 5 bases from J, with 11 bases in between. The germline CDR1 and CDR2 sequences are SGHDT and YYEEEE. This CDR3 has 13 amino acids. The CDR3: CASSAPAGDTQYF. CDR3 nucleotide sequence: TGTGCCAGCAGCGCCCCGGCCGGAGATACGCAGTATTTT.

The DNA of the CDR3 is TGTGCCAGCAGCAAGGCGGAGGGCAACACAGATACGCAGTATTTT. Protein: CASSKAEGNTDTQYF. The J gene is TRBJ2-3, the V gene TRBV21-1; TRBD2, as called in the table, went unchecked against the DNA. TRBV21-1 represents a pseudogene. This CDR3 is 15 amino acids long.